Listed here are 21 T cell receptor beta chains from one sample, sequenced in a study of cytomegalovirus exposure and HLA in healthy donors. Both 60 Vbeta primers and 13 Jbeta primers went into the PCR. Profiled with immunoSEQ multiplex PCR; TCRdb holds only in-frame clones, not every one. The sample contains under 200,000 clones, around nine tenths of which appear only once. Input material: PBMCs. These receptors came from a woman in her 30s in good health and CMV-seronegative.

V usage is TRBV6-1 and J usage is TRBJ2-7; the match to TRBD1 covers 8 bases. Trimming removed 0 bases from V and 2 bases from J; junction bases left unmatched: 6. The CDR3 extends over 16 amino acids. The V gene's germline CDR1 is MNHNS and CDR2 SASEGT. This CDR3 reads CASSEALGQAAYEQYF. For the CDR3, the DNA is TGTGCCAGCAGTGAAGCGTTGGGACAGGCGGCCTACGAGCAGTACTTC.

The chain uses TRBV5-6 and TRBJ2-3, with D possibly TRBD2 on 6 matching bases. Germline CDR1 and CDR2: SGHDT and YYEEEE. The CDR3 has 16 residues. Trimming took 2 bases from V and 1 from J, leaving 14 bases between them. DNA for the CDR3: TGTGCCAGCAGCTTAGGACGGGGGTTGGGCACAGATACGCAGTATTTT. Its translation: CASSLGRGLGTDTQYF.

This clone was observed a few times. The genes are TRBV5-4 and TRBJ2-3, with 12 bases that match TRBD2. Trimming took 0 bases from V and 1 from J; bases not matched to a gene: 0. The germline V gene encodes CDR1 SGHNT and CDR2 YYREEE (reference sequence). This CDR3 comprises 16 residues. In DNA, the CDR3 is TGTGCCAGCAGCTTGGGGACTAGCGGGGGCACAGATACGCAGTATTTT. This translates into CASSLGTSGGTDTQYF.

This clone was observed a single time. The chain has TRBV18 and TRBJ1-5; 8 nucleotides align to TRBD1. With 1 base clipped from V and 8 bases from J, the junction kept 7 bases outside the gene matches. Germline CDR1 is KGHSH and CDR2 is LQKENI. The CDR3 runs to 15 residues. CDR3 amino acids: CASSPLGDRLEPQHF. In nucleotides, the CDR3 is TGTGCCAGCTCACCACTTGGGGACAGGCTGGAGCCCCAGCATTTT. The whole variable domain, remainder taken from reference TRBV18 and TRBJ1-5, is NAGVMQNPRHLVRRRGQEARLRCSPMKGHSHVYWYRQLPEEGLKFMVYLQKENIIDESGMPKERFSAEFPKEGPSILRIQQVVRGDSAAYFCASSPLGDRLEPQHFGDGTRLSIL.

The sample holds one count of this clone. The rearrangement uses TRBV7-9 and TRBJ2-3, with 9 positions matching TRBD2. Germline values: CDR1 SEHNR, CDR2 FQNEAQ (reference sequence). The V and J ends lost 4 bases and 7 bases, in that order; junction bases with no gene match: 12. The length of the CDR3 is 16 residues. The CDR3 loop reads CASSSHRGGRDYTQYF. CDR3 in DNA: TGTGCCAGCAGCTCCCATCGGGGCGGGAGGGATTATACGCAGTATTTT.

The chain joins TRBV6-4 to TRBJ1-6; D is perhaps TRBD1 (6 bases). The CDR3 has 14 residues. CDR1 and CDR2 from the germline V gene are MRHNA and SNTAGT. The germline V and J ends were trimmed by 0 bases and 6 bases, with 6 bases remaining between them. In nucleotides, the CDR3 is TGTGCCAGCAGTGACTCAGGGGGTAATTCACCCCTCCACTTT. The encoded protein is CASSDSGGNSPLHF.

The chain combines TRBV7-6 with TRBJ2-5; perhaps TRBD2 as D (6 bases). The CDR3 has 15 residues. Germline CDR1 SGHVS, CDR2 FNYEAQ. V lost 2 bases and J 3 bases, leaving 13 bases between the germline ends. The CDR3 DNA reads TGTGCCAGCAGCTTACCCCGGGGGTGGGAAGAGACCCAGTACTTC. Amino acid sequence: CASSLPRGWEETQYF.

This chain connects TRBV28 to TRBJ1-2; D is ambiguous. Germline loops: CDR1 MDHEN, CDR2 SYDVKM. The CDR3 totals 12 residues. V lost 2 bases, J lost 4 bases, and 5 bases lay in between. CDR3 in DNA: TGTGCCAGCAGTTTACTGAGCTATGGCTACACCTTC. It yields the protein CASSLLSYGYTF.

This clone was recorded only once. The chain joins TRBV5-1 to TRBJ2-7, with a possible D match to TRBD2 (5 bases). This CDR3 has 14 residues. V was clipped by 4 bases and J by 5 bases, with 16 bases between them. CDR1 SGHRS and CDR2 YFSETQ come from the germline V gene. The CDR3 region is CASSLGKRENEQYF. CDR3 bases: TGCGCCAGCAGCCTGGGGAAGAGGGAGAACGAGCAGTACTTC.

This clone came up once. The chain couples TRBV19 to TRBJ2-5; 8 bases align to TRBD1. V gave up 5 bases and J gave up 2 bases; unmatched junction bases: 7. The CDR3 is 15 amino acids. Germline V gene data show CDR1 as LNHDA and CDR2 as SQIVND (reference sequence). The CDR3 loop is CASSSGTGIQETQYF. The CDR3 region has the DNA TGTGCCAGTAGTTCCGGGACAGGTATTCAAGAGACCCAGTACTTC.

The chain couples TRBV5-4 to TRBJ1-6; 7 bases map to TRBD1. Germline V gene data show CDR1 as SGHNT and CDR2 as YYREEE (reference sequence). The CDR3 loop spans 17 amino acids. With 4 bases clipped from V and 5 bases from J, the junction kept 12 bases outside the gene matches. Here the CDR3 DNA reads TGTGCCAGCAGCCCTTACGGGACAGTAAGAAATAATTCACCCCTCCACTTT. This encodes CASSPYGTVRNNSPLHF.

This clone was seen only a few times. This chain connects TRBV4-1 to TRBJ2-7; D gene unclear. V was pared by 1 base and J by 2 bases, with 9 bases between. The CDR3 sequence is 14 residues long. Looked up from germline, CDR1 is MGHRA and CDR2 is YSYEKL. CDR3 sequence (DNA): TGCGCCAGCAGCCAAGTCGACTCTCCCTACGAGCAGTACTTC. Protein product: CASSQVDSPYEQYF.

V gene TRBV13 combines with J gene TRBJ2-1, with 8 bases fitting TRBD2. Unmatched junction bases numbered 8, after V lost 5 bases and J lost 8 bases. Looked up from germline, CDR1 is PRHDT and CDR2 is FYEKMQ (reference sequence). The CDR3 is 14 residues long. The CDR3 is CASSLIAGSYEQFF. The CDR3, as DNA: TGTGCCAGCAGCCTAATAGCGGGGAGCTATGAGCAGTTCTTC.

Only a few counts were recorded for this clone. The rearrangement uses TRBV2 and TRBJ1-1; D gene unclear. Per the germline V gene, CDR1 is SNHLY and CDR2 is FYNNEI. CDR3 length: 11 residues. V gave up 7 bases and J gave up 6 bases, with 9 bases separating them. This CDR3 is CASKDYAEAFF. The CDR3 nucleotides read TGTGCCAGCAAGGACTACGCTGAAGCTTTCTTT.

The gene calls are TRBV28 and TRBJ1-2, with 8 bases lining up with TRBD1. The CDR3 sequence is 14 residues long. V dropped 2 bases and J dropped 4; count of bases not matched to a gene: 3. Germline CDR1 reads MDHEN; CDR2 reads SYDVKM. The chain's CDR3 is CASSLGQGPYGYTF. In nucleotides, the CDR3 is TGTGCCAGCAGTTTAGGACAGGGACCCTATGGCTACACCTTC.

The V call is TRBV7-2, the J call TRBJ1-4, with 8 bases fitting TRBD1. Germline values: CDR1 SGHTA, CDR2 FQGNSA. The CDR3 is 18 residues long. V lost 4 bases, J lost 2 bases, and 12 bases stayed unmatched. CDR3 nucleotides: TGTGCCAGCAGCTACGGACAGGGATGGAAAGGGACTAATGAAAAACTGTTTTTT. Protein: CASSYGQGWKGTNEKLFF.

V and J are TRBV10-2 and TRBJ1-2; TRBD1 is a possible D gene (5 bases). Germline V gene lookup returns CDR1 WSHSY and CDR2 SAAADI. V was pared by 2 bases and J by 10 bases, with 8 bases between. The CDR3 has 11 residues. In DNA form, the CDR3 reads TGCGCCAGCAGTGAGGGGGCTCCCTACACCTTC. It is translated as CASSEGAPYTF.

J is TRBJ2-7 and V is TRBV4-3; weak D call: TRBD1 (7 bases). Trimming removed 1 base at V and 5 bases at J, with 18 bases between. CDR1 and CDR2 (germline): LGHNA, YSLEER. CDR3 length equals 16 residues. The CDR3 protein is CASSQGYRVRGDEQYF. Written as DNA, the CDR3 is TGCGCCAGCAGCCAAGGATACCGGGTCAGGGGGGACGAGCAGTACTTC.

V usage is TRBV5-1 and J usage is TRBJ2-1; 15 positions match TRBD2. V dropped 3 bases and J dropped 6; count of bases not matched to a gene: 10. The CDR3 is 18 amino acids. Germline V lookup: CDR1 SGHRS, CDR2 YFSETQ. The CDR3 reads CASSYWTSGRAGLNEQFF. CDR3 DNA: TGCGCCAGCAGCTACTGGACTAGCGGGAGGGCCGGTCTCAATGAGCAGTTCTTC. The full variable domain, in which reference TRBV5-1 and TRBJ2-1 provide the parts outside the CDR3, is KAGVTQTPRYLIKTRGQQVTLSCSPISGHRSVSWYQQTPGQGLQFLFEYFSETQRNKGNFPGRFSGRQFSNSRSEMNVSTLELGDSALYLCASSYWTSGRAGLNEQFFGPGTRLTVL.

This rearrangement joins TRBV11-2 to TRBJ2-7; 7 nucleotides line up with TRBD1. Germline lookup yields CDR1 SGHAT and CDR2 FQNNGV. The CDR3 is 14 amino acids. Trimming removed 4 bases from V and 0 bases from J; junction bases left unmatched: 3. The CDR3 loop is CASSSRQGSYEQYF. CDR3 in DNA: TGTGCCAGCAGCTCACGACAGGGCTCCTACGAGCAGTACTTC.

This chain connects TRBV4-1 to TRBJ2-5, with a tentative D call TRBD1 (6 bases). The J call may be in error: the DNA end matches TRBJ2-7 better. The germline V gene has CDR1 MGHRA and CDR2 YSYEKL. The CDR3 is 14 amino acids. The CDR3 nucleotides are TGCGCCAGCAGCTCCCGGGACACGGGCTACGAGCAGTACTTC. Translating gives CASSSRDTGYEQYF.